These T cell receptor beta chains were read from a single sample in a study of cytomegalovirus exposure and HLA in healthy donors. Sequencing used immunoSEQ multiplex PCR; TCRdb keeps in-frame clones, though not all of them. Of 35,000 to 55,000 clones in the sample, about half were seen once. The sample comprised PBMCs. The receptors shown here come from a man in his 60s in good health and CMV-seronegative. Both conserved end residues are part of each CDR3. D genes are given only for firm matches. The listing skips clone size in some rows; elsewhere it reads once, few, many or a size class.

clone size	V gene	J gene	D gene	CDR3 protein	CDR3 DNA
few	TRBV7-6	TRBJ1-5	NA	CASSLAGHLVPNQPQHF	TGTGCCAGCAGCTTAGCGGGGCATCTAGTCCCTAATCAGCCCCAGCATTTT
NA	TRBV7-9	TRBJ1-1	NA	CASSLHRPAGTEAFF	TGTGCCAGCAGCCTCCACAGGCCAGCGGGAACTGAAGCTTTCTTT
NA	TRBV5-1	TRBJ2-3	NA	CASSPDTATQYF	TGCGCCAGCAGCCCAGACACAGCTACGCAGTATTTT
few	TRBV9	TRBJ2-7	NA	CASSVGVGGVEQYF	TGTGCCAGCAGCGTAGGTGTAGGCGGGGTCGAGCAGTACTTC
few	TRBV9	TRBJ1-3	NA	CASSVEGVNTIYF	TGTGCCAGCAGCGTAGAAGGGGTAAACACCATATATTTT
NA	TRBV10-3	TRBJ2-2	TRBD1	CAIRDREDTGELFF	TGTGCCATCAGGGACAGGGAGGACACCGGGGAGCTGTTTTTT
few	TRBV4-3	TRBJ1-2	NA	CASSQVGLQDYGYTF	TGCGCCAGCAGCCAAGTTGGACTCCAGGACTATGGCTACACCTTC
NA	TRBV10-2	TRBJ2-7	NA	CASSSNRNEQYF	TGCGCCAGCAGTTCCAACAGGAACGAGCAGTACTTC
NA	TRBV5-1	TRBJ2-6	TRBD1	CASRDSSGANVLTF	TGCGCCAGTAGGGACAGCTCTGGGGCCAACGTCCTGACTTTC
once	TRBV13	TRBJ2-7	NA	CASSLSRAYEQYF	TGTGCCAGCAGCTTATCCAGGGCCTACGAGCAGTACTTC
NA	TRBV10-3	TRBJ2-1	TRBD2	CAISESPFTSGSLADEQFF	TGTGCCATCAGTGAGTCCCCCTTTACTAGCGGGAGCCTTGCGGATGAGCAGTTCTTC
NA	TRBV11-2	TRBJ1-1	NA	CASSPQLNTEAFF	TGTGCCAGCAGCCCACAGTTGAACACTGAAGCTTTCTTT
few	TRBV29-1	TRBJ2-2	TRBD1	CSVEGNRGNTGELFF	TGCAGCGTTGAAGGGAACAGGGGTAACACCGGGGAGCTGTTTTTT
few	TRBV5-1	TRBJ1-1	TRBD1	CASSLQGSRTEAFF	TGCGCCAGCAGCTTACAGGGGAGCCGGACTGAAGCTTTCTTT
NA	TRBV19	TRBJ1-2	NA	CASSRGGDYGYTF	TGTGCCAGTAGTAGAGGGGGGGACTATGGCTACACCTTC
NA	TRBV6-5	TRBJ1-3	NA	CASSYTRGNTIYF	TGTGCCAGCAGTTACACCAGAGGAAACACCATATATTTT
once	TRBV5-4	TRBJ2-5	NA	CASSWGDSQETQYF	TGTGCCAGCAGCTGGGGGGACAGCCAAGAGACCCAGTACTTC
NA	TRBV7-9	TRBJ1-1	NA	CASSLGSVHTEAFF	TGTGCCAGCAGCTTAGGGTCGGTTCACACTGAAGCTTTCTTT
few	TRBV6-1	TRBJ1-1	NA	CASSRVLQMNTEAFF	TGTGCCAGCAGCCGCGTCTTACAGATGAACACTGAAGCTTTCTTT
once	TRBV5-6	TRBJ2-1	TRBD2	CASSRTSVNSYNEQFF	TGTGCCAGCAGCCGGACTAGCGTAAACTCCTACAATGAGCAGTTCTTC
NA	TRBV6-1	TRBJ1-5	NA	CASSEAGVVSQPQHF	TGTGCCAGCAGTGAAGCCGGGGTGGTAAGTCAGCCCCAGCATTTT
few	TRBV5-1	TRBJ1-1	NA	CASSLGAGEAFF	TGCGCCAGCAGCTTGGGAGCCGGGGAAGCTTTCTTT
NA	TRBV5-1	TRBJ1-1	TRBD1	CASSLSTGGSLNTEAFF	TGCGCCAGCAGCCTGTCGACAGGGGGTTCCTTGAACACTGAAGCTTTCTTT
NA	TRBV30	TRBJ1-4	NA	CACGQKEKLFF	TGTGCCTGTGGGCAGAAGGAAAAACTGTTTTTT
NA	TRBV7-2	TRBJ2-7	TRBD2	CASSLSSGRAWGVEQYF	TGTGCCAGCAGCTTATCGAGCGGGAGGGCATGGGGGGTAGAGCAGTACTTC
NA	TRBV15	TRBJ1-1	NA	CATSIDQNTEAFF	TGTGCCACCAGCATAGATCAGAACACTGAAGCTTTCTTT
NA	TRBV6-5	TRBJ2-5	TRBD1	CASKKPDRGQETQYF	TGTGCCAGCAAGAAGCCCGACAGGGGGCAAGAGACCCAGTACTTC
NA	TRBV5-1	TRBJ2-2	NA	CASTLRAGAAGTGELFF	TGCGCCAGCACCCTGAGGGCAGGGGCGGCGGGCACCGGGGAGCTGTTTTTT
NA	TRBV5-4	TRBJ1-1	NA	CASSSGGVAKNTEAFF	TGTGCCAGCAGCTCGGGCGGGGTCGCTAAGAACACTGAAGCTTTCTTT
NA	TRBV5-5	TRBJ2-3	TRBD2	CASSRGGTQYF	TGTGCCAGCAGTCGGGGAGGGACGCAGTATTTT
few	TRBV7-2	TRBJ1-2	NA	CASSLGLANYGYTF	TGTGCCAGCAGCTTAGGATTAGCTAACTATGGCTACACCTTC
NA	TRBV29-1	TRBJ2-3	TRBD1	CSVEGTVRDTQYF	TGCAGCGTTGAGGGGACAGTCAGAGATACGCAGTATTTT
few	TRBV10-3	TRBJ2-2	NA	CAISDSANTGELFF	TGTGCCATCAGTGACAGTGCGAACACCGGGGAGCTGTTTTTT
few	TRBV6-4	TRBJ2-3	TRBD2	CASSELAGAADTQYF	TGTGCCAGCAGTGAACTAGCGGGGGCGGCAGATACGCAGTATTTT
NA	TRBV19	TRBJ2-5	NA	CASSIQGSETQYF	TGTGCCAGTAGTATACAGGGATCCGAGACCCAGTACTTC
few	TRBV7-8	TRBJ2-7	NA	CASSGTVGRDSYEQYF	TGTGCCAGCAGCGGTACGGTCGGGCGGGACTCCTACGAGCAGTACTTC
NA	TRBV6-5	TRBJ1-1	NA	CASSYGGKNTEAFF	TGTGCCAGCAGTTACGGAGGGAAGAACACTGAAGCTTTCTTT
NA	TRBV6-1	TRBJ1-2	TRBD1	CASSETTGVGYGYTF	TGTGCCAGCAGTGAAACGACAGGGGTAGGGTATGGCTACACCTTC
NA	TRBV7-2	TRBJ2-1	TRBD2	CASSLIAGDGEQFF	TGTGCCAGCAGCTTAATAGCGGGAGATGGTGAGCAGTTCTTC
few	TRBV2	TRBJ1-5	TRBD1	CASRGDRGRINQPQHF	TGTGCCAGCAGGGGGGACAGGGGGCGCATCAATCAGCCCCAGCATTTT
NA	TRBV7-2	TRBJ2-7	NA	CASSLAVGQYEQYF	TGTGCCAGCAGCTTAGCGGTTGGACAGTACGAGCAGTACTTC
few	TRBV6-1	TRBJ1-5	NA	CASRRREGSNQPQHF	TGTGCCAGCAGACGCAGGGAAGGGAGCAATCAGCCCCAGCATTTT
once	TRBV20-1	TRBJ1-1	NA	CSAARNTEAFF	TGCAGTGCTGCCAGGAACACTGAAGCTTTCTTT
NA	TRBV9	TRBJ1-5	NA	CASSVGALSNQPQHF	TGTGCCAGCAGCGTAGGGGCACTGAGCAATCAGCCCCAGCATTTT
NA	TRBV19	TRBJ2-7	TRBD1	CASSADRGGYEQYF	TGTGCCAGTAGTGCTGACAGGGGTGGCTACGAGCAGTACTTC
NA	TRBV7-8	TRBJ1-2	TRBD1	CASSREGANYGYTF	TGTGCCAGCAGCCGAGAGGGGGCAAACTATGGCTACACCTTC